This entry lists 29 T cell receptor beta chains sequenced from one sample in a study of cytomegalovirus exposure and HLA in healthy donors. Researchers ran the PCR with 60 Vbeta and 13 Jbeta primers. Using immunoSEQ multiplex PCR, the repertoire was profiled, and TCRdb retains in-frame clones only, with some absent. The sample holds around 170,000 clones; 65% to 80% are singletons and the top ten take 2.5% to 3.5%. The specimen was PBMCs. These receptors all stem from a woman in her forties or fifties in good health and CMV-seropositive.

The chain links TRBV7-2 to TRBJ1-3; possible D gene TRBD1, 6 bases. The CDR3 runs to 16 residues. Germline V gene data show CDR1 as SGHTA and CDR2 as FQGNSA. Trimming took 1 base from V and 4 from J, leaving 14 bases between them. The CDR3, as DNA: TGTGCCAGCAGCTTAGGGGCGGGGGCCGGCGGAAACACCATATATTTT. This gives the protein CASSLGAGAGGNTIYF.

The gene calls are TRBV7-6 and TRBJ1-1; 7 bases match TRBD1. The CDR3 is 15 residues long. Unmatched junction bases numbered 9, after V lost 4 bases and J lost 4 bases. Looked up from germline, CDR1 is SGHVS and CDR2 is FNYEAQ. CDR3 sequence (DNA): TGTGCCAGCAGCTCCCGGGACAGTCGCGGCACTGAAGCTTTCTTT. Its protein product is CASSSRDSRGTEAFF.

The rearrangement joins TRBV11-2 to TRBJ2-3; D possibly corresponds to TRBD1 (5 bases). The CDR3 is 15 amino acids. Per the germline V gene, CDR1 is SGHAT and CDR2 is FQNNGV. The germline V and J ends were trimmed by 2 bases and 2 bases, with 11 bases remaining between them. This chain's CDR3 is CASSLYDRNTDTQYF. CDR3 coding DNA: TGTGCCAGCAGCTTATACGACAGAAACACAGATACGCAGTATTTT.

The chain is built from TRBV15 and TRBJ2-7; 11 nucleotides agree with TRBD2. This CDR3 is built from 15 residues. J gave up 3 bases and V 0 bases, and 1 base lay outside the gene matches. Germline V gene lookup returns CDR1 LNHNV and CDR2 YYDKDF (reference sequence). CDR3 in amino acids: CATSRELAGGYEQYF. CDR3 sequence (DNA): TGTGCCACCAGCAGAGAGCTAGCGGGAGGCTACGAGCAGTACTTC.

This clone was seen only a few times. This chain links TRBV5-8 with TRBJ1-1; the D gene is possibly TRBD1 (6 bases). The CDR3 runs to 16 residues. In germline, CDR1 is SGHTS, CDR2 YDEGEE. The V end was cut by 4 bases, the J end by 1 base, with 17 bases between. The CDR3 spells CASSRDLGHRNTEAFF. The CDR3 DNA is TGTGCCAGCAGCAGGGACCTGGGACACCGGAACACTGAAGCTTTCTTT. The entire variable domain, with the rest obtained from reference TRBV5-8 and TRBJ1-1, is as follows: EAGVTQSPTHLIKTRGQQATLRCSPISGHTSVYWYQQALGLGLQFLLWYDEGEERNRGNFPPRFSGRQFPNYSSELNVNALELEDSALYLCASSRDLGHRNTEAFFGQGTRLTVV.

J is TRBJ2-1 and V is TRBV10-2, with TRBD2 identical over 11 bases. The J segment lost 16 bases and the V segment lost 4 bases, leaving 6 bases of the junction unmatched. This CDR3 contains 12 residues. CDR1 and CDR2 (germline): WSHSY, SAAADI. CDR3: CASSGLAGPFFF. Written as DNA, the CDR3 is TGCGCCAGCAGTGGACTAGCGGGGCCTTTCTTCTTC.

Here the CDR3 reads CASSFGTPNTEAFF. The CDR3 DNA follows: TGCGCCAGCAGCTTTGGTACACCGAACACTGAAGCTTTCTTT. V usage is TRBV5-1 and J usage is TRBJ1-1; no clear D gene. In germline, CDR1 is SGHRS, CDR2 YFSETQ. This CDR3 has 14 residues. Trimming removed 2 bases from V and 1 base from J, with 9 bases in between. The full variable domain, rest sourced from reference TRBV5-1 and TRBJ1-1, is KAGVTQTPRYLIKTRGQQVTLSCSPISGHRSVSWYQQTPGQGLQFLFEYFSETQRNKGNFPGRFSGRQFSNSRSEMNVSTLELGDSALYLCASSFGTPNTEAFFGQGTRLTVV.

With respect to this clone: Distinct nucleotide sequences in the sample also encode this CDR3. CDR3 loop: CASSSVAGLNEKLFF. CDR3 coding DNA: TGTGCCAGCAGTTCCGTCGCAGGCCTTAATGAAAAACTGTTTTTT. This chain joins TRBV6-5 and TRBJ1-4; D unresolved. The germline gives CDR1 MNHEY, CDR2 SVGAGI. CDR3 size: 15 residues. Trimming left V 4 bases short and J 4 bases short, with 13 bases between.

The chain is built from TRBV11-2 and TRBJ2-3, with D possibly being TRBD1 (6 bases). Looked up from germline, CDR1 is SGHAT and CDR2 is FQNNGV. CDR3 size: 15 residues. Trimming pared 5 bases from V and 5 bases from J, leaving 17 bases between. CDR3 residues: CASSRAAGAGDTQYF. Written as DNA, the CDR3 is TGTGCCAGCAGCCGAGCAGCAGGGGCTGGAGATACGCAGTATTTT.

The rearrangement uses TRBV2 and TRBJ2-3; the D gene is possibly TRBD2 (6 bases). The germline V gene has CDR1 SNHLY and CDR2 FYNNEI. V was clipped by 6 bases and J by 1 base, with 11 bases between them. The CDR3 is made up of 14 amino acids. CDR3 nucleotides: TGTGCCAGCAGGGAGGGGAAGGGCACAGATACGCAGTATTTT. Its protein product is CASREGKGTDTQYF. The full variable domain, completed using reference TRBV2 and TRBJ2-3, is EPEVTQTPSHQVTQMGQEVILRCVPISNHLYFYWYRQILGQKVEFLVSFYNNEISEKSEIFDDQFSVERPDGSNFTLKIRSTKLEDSAMYFCASREGKGTDTQYFGPGTRLTVL.

Remarks on this clone: The same CDR3 also results from other DNA sequences found in this sample. The gene calls are TRBV19 and TRBJ1-4, with TRBD1 identical over 7 bases. Trimming at V came to 1 base and at J to 8 bases, leaving 4 bases not matched to a gene. This CDR3 is built from 14 residues. CDR1 and CDR2 from the germline V gene are LNHDA and SQIVND (reference sequence). The CDR3 sequence is CASSIGQGREKLFF. The CDR3 DNA reads as TGTGCCAGTAGTATAGGACAGGGCCGGGAAAAACTGTTTTTT.

This clone has only one observation. The genes are TRBV29-1 and TRBJ1-1; a weak D match, TRBD1 (6 bases). This CDR3 is built from 12 residues. V gave up 6 bases and J gave up 1 base, with 9 bases separating them. Germline CDR1 SQVTM, CDR2 ANQGSEA. The CDR3 nucleotides are TGCAGCGTGCCGACAGGGAACACTGAAGCTTTCTTT. It translates to CSVPTGNTEAFF.

The CDR3, as DNA: TGTGCCAGCAGTTTACCCCCCGGAGATGGCTACACCTTC. The encoded protein is CASSLPPGDGYTF. The chain employs TRBV28 and TRBJ1-2; D is unresolved. Germline CDR1 is MDHEN and CDR2 is SYDVKM. Trimming removed 2 bases from V and 6 bases from J, with 10 bases in between. CDR3 size: 13 residues.

The chain employs TRBV7-2 and TRBJ2-1, with D perhaps matching TRBD2 (6 bases). This CDR3 contains 16 residues. V was cut by 2 bases and J by 0 bases, with 11 bases left in between. The germline gives CDR1 SGHTA, CDR2 FQGNSA. The CDR3 reads CASSLRGVLSYNEQFF. The CDR3 DNA follows: TGTGCCAGCAGCTTACGCGGGGTCCTCTCCTACAATGAGCAGTTCTTC.

This chain joins TRBV6-5 and TRBJ1-2; perhaps TRBD1 as D (5 bases). Trimming removed 6 bases from V and 8 bases from J, with 16 bases in between. The germline gives CDR1 MNHEY, CDR2 SVGAGI. The CDR3 extends over 13 amino acids. CDR3: CASSPRVGRGYTF. CDR3 in DNA: TGTGCCAGCAGCCCCAGGGTTGGTCGGGGCTACACCTTC.

The chain recombines TRBV19 with TRBJ1-2; D possibly corresponds to TRBD1 (6 bases). The CDR3 contains 17 residues. CDR1 and CDR2 from the germline V gene are LNHDA and SQIVND (reference sequence). The germline V and J ends were trimmed by 1 base and 7 bases, with 22 bases remaining between them. CDR3 DNA: TGTGCCAGTAGTATAGTAGGGACATCGACCTTGTTCTCTGGCTACACCTTC. Translation gives CASSIVGTSTLFSGYTF.

The CDR3 reads CASSEEYAGGQETQYF. The DNA for the CDR3 is TGTGCCAGCAGTGAAGAATACGCGGGGGGGCAAGAGACCCAGTACTTC. The rearrangement joins TRBV2 to TRBJ2-5; 9 bases map to TRBD2. CDR3 length: 16 residues. In germline, CDR1 is SNHLY, CDR2 FYNNEI. The J segment lost 2 bases and the V segment lost 1 base, leaving 5 bases of the junction unmatched.

This chain uses TRBV11-2 with TRBJ2-2, with D uncertain. This CDR3 spans 13 amino acids. CDR1 SGHAT and CDR2 FQNNGV come from the germline V gene. V lost 1 base, J lost 8 bases, and 8 bases lay in between. CDR3 protein: CASSLVSVGELFF. CDR3 DNA sequence: TGTGCCAGCAGCTTAGTGTCGGTTGGGGAGCTGTTTTTT.

This chain uses TRBV30 with TRBJ1-6; D unclear. Germline V gene sequence: CDR1 GTSNPN, CDR2 SVGIG (reference sequence). Trimming removed 4 bases at V and 1 base at J, with 2 bases between. This CDR3 has 12 amino acids. In DNA form, the CDR3 reads TGTGCCTGGACATCCTATAATTCACCCCTCCACTTT. Protein product: CAWTSYNSPLHF.

This chain joins TRBV2 and TRBJ1-2; a possible D gene is TRBD1 (5 bases). The CDR3 loop spans 13 amino acids. V was pared by 2 bases and J by 2 bases, with 6 bases between. Per the germline V gene, CDR1 is SNHLY and CDR2 is FYNNEI. CDR3 bases: TGTGCCAGCAGTGAAAGACAGAACTATGGCTACACCTTC. Its translation: CASSERQNYGYTF.

The gene calls are TRBV15 and TRBJ2-2; possibly TRBD1 for D (5 bases). The V and J ends lost 0 bases and 4 bases respectively, with 12 bases between them. Germline CDR1 reads LNHNV; CDR2 reads YYDKDF (reference sequence). The CDR3 sequence is 16 residues long. CDR3: CATSRDRLGVTGELFF. The CDR3 bases are TGTGCCACCAGCAGAGATAGGCTAGGGGTCACCGGGGAGCTGTTTTTT.

This clone was picked up one time. CDR3 nucleotide sequence: TGCGCCAGCAGCGCTATTCCTTCGGACACCGGGGAGCTGTTTTTT. This gives the protein CASSAIPSDTGELFF. The chain couples TRBV5-1 to TRBJ2-2; D gene ambiguous. Germline CDR1 reads SGHRS; CDR2 reads YFSETQ. The CDR3 has 15 residues. The V end lost 4 bases, the J end lost 3 bases, and 13 bases lay between the germline ends.

Note on this clone: In the same sample, other DNA sequences code for this CDR3. The rearrangement uses TRBV11-3 and TRBJ1-1; D not resolved. Trimming stripped 2 bases from V and 0 bases from J, with 4 bases between. The CDR3 sequence is 13 residues long. CDR1 is SGHNT, CDR2 YENEEA, per germline. For the CDR3, the DNA is TGTGCCAGCAGCTTATATATGAACACTGAAGCTTTCTTT. This encodes CASSLYMNTEAFF.

V gene TRBV10-1 combines with J gene TRBJ2-1; D might be TRBD2 (6 bases). The V gene's germline CDR1 is WNHNN and CDR2 SYGVQD (reference sequence). V was cut by 7 bases and J by 8 bases, with 33 bases left in between. This CDR3 contains 19 residues. The CDR3 DNA reads TGCGCCAGCAAAGAAGGCCTAGCGCGAGGCCGTACCGGGGTGGATGAGCAGTTCTTC. It specifies CASKEGLARGRTGVDEQFF.

The chain has TRBV14 and TRBJ2-1, with 7 bases lining up with TRBD2. The V and J ends lost 3 bases and 8 bases, in that order; junction bases with no gene match: 4. Germline CDR1 reads SGHDN; CDR2 reads FVKESK. The CDR3 has 13 residues. The CDR3 DNA follows: TGTGCCAGCAGCCATGGACTAGTCGATGAGCAGTTCTTC. Translation: CASSHGLVDEQFF.

V usage is TRBV28 and J usage is TRBJ1-4, with a tentative D call TRBD1 (6 bases). The CDR3 loop spans 14 amino acids. CDR1 is MDHEN, CDR2 SYDVKM, per germline. V dropped 7 bases and J dropped 8 bases, with 17 bases sitting between them. In DNA form, the CDR3 reads TGTGCCAGCAAACGACAGGTGGTGTGGGAAAAACTGTTTTTT. Its protein product is CASKRQVVWEKLFF.

This chain connects TRBV5-4 to TRBJ1-1; 7 bases are a match to TRBD1. Germline assignment: CDR1 SGHNT and CDR2 YYREEE (reference sequence). The CDR3 contains 15 residues. V dropped 0 bases and J dropped 1; count of bases not matched to a gene: 3. CDR3 in DNA: TGTGCCAGCAGCTTGGAGGGGGCGAGGAACACTGAAGCTTTCTTT. This sequence encodes CASSLEGARNTEAFF.

The V gene is TRBV27, the J gene TRBJ2-6; D unresolved. CDR1 is MNHEY, CDR2 SMNVEV, per germline (reference sequence). Trimming removed 9 bases at V and 0 bases at J, with 9 bases between. This CDR3 region has 14 residues. The CDR3 nucleotides read TGTGCCAGTGGGCCGTCCTCTGGGGCCAACGTCCTGACTTTC. Its protein is CASGPSSGANVLTF.

In the case of this clone: The junction departs from germline at one end; a sequencing error may be responsible. V is TRBV7-7 and J is TRBJ2-5; the D gene is possibly TRBD2 (5 bases). The CDR3 loop spans 15 amino acids. CDR1 and CDR2 (germline): SSHAT, FNYEAQ (reference sequence). As DNA, the CDR3 is TGTGCTAGCAGTTATTCCTCGGGAAACCAAGAGACCCAGTACTTC. This translates into CASSYSSGNQETQYF.